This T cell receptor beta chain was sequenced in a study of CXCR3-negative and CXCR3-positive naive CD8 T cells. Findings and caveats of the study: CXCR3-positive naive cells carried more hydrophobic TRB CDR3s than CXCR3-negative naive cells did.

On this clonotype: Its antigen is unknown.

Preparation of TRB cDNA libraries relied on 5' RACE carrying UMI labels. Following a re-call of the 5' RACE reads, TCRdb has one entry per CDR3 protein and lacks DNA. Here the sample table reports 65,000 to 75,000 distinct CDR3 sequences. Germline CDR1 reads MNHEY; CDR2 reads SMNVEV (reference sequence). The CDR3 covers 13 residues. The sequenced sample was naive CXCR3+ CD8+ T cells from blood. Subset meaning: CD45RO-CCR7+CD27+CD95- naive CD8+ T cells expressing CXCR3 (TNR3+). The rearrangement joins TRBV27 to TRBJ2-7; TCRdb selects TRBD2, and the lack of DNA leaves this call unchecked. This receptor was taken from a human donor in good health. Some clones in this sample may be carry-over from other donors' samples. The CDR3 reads CASSSGLTYEQYF.